Below are 31 T cell receptor beta chains sequenced from a single sample in a study of T cell responses to AZD1222 COVID-19 vaccine. The data were produced by immunoSEQ multiplex PCR, yet TCRdb's version contains in-frame clones alone and is incomplete. This table has more than 150,000 clones, approximately 93% appearing once. Sequenced material: peripheral blood, taken 28 days after the second AZD1222 dose. These receptor sequences come from an adult who received the AZD1222 COVID-19 vaccine.

The V and J genes are TRBV27 and TRBJ2-4, with 9 bases identical to TRBD1. The CDR3 is made up of 15 amino acids. Per the germline V gene, CDR1 is MNHEY and CDR2 is SMNVEV (reference sequence). With 11 bases clipped from V and 1 base from J, the junction kept 9 bases outside the gene matches. CDR3 residues: CAGLPQGAAKNIQYF. Written as DNA, the CDR3 is TGTGCCGGTCTCCCACAGGGGGCGGCCAAAAACATTCAGTACTTC.

The CDR3 loop reads CAIRPLTGGNTEAFF. CDR3 sequence (DNA): TGTGCCATCAGGCCCTTGACAGGGGGGAACACTGAAGCTTTCTTT. This chain links TRBV10-3 with TRBJ1-1; TRBD1 agrees at 9 bases. The length of the CDR3 is 15 residues. Trimming took 6 bases from V and 1 from J; bases not matched to a gene: 6. Germline CDR1 and CDR2: ENHRY and SYGVKD.

The rearrangement uses TRBV28 and TRBJ2-7; TRBD2 might be the D (5 bases). From germline, CDR1 is MDHEN and CDR2 SYDVKM. There are 14 residues in the CDR3. V shed 2 bases and J shed 2 bases, with 10 bases lying between them. DNA of the CDR3: TGTGCCAGCAGTTTAAGCGGCAGCACCTACGAGCAGTACTTC. Translated, it gives CASSLSGSTYEQYF.

The rearrangement links TRBV18 to TRBJ2-1; D is ambiguous. The CDR3 covers 15 residues. Germline V lookup: CDR1 KGHSH, CDR2 LQKENI. Trimming pared 6 bases from V and 7 bases from J, leaving 19 bases between. The CDR3 protein is CASSQGPSTLNEQFF. Here the CDR3 DNA reads TGTGCCAGCTCTCAAGGACCGTCTACTCTGAATGAGCAGTTCTTC.

The chain is built from TRBV4-2 and TRBJ1-1, with 12 bases matching TRBD1. V shed 0 bases and J 5 bases; nucleotides not matched to a gene: 13. CDR1 and CDR2 (germline): LGHNA, YNFKEQ. CDR3 size: 19 residues. The CDR3 nucleotides read TGTGCCAGCAGCCAAGACGGGCCGGGACAGGGGGCCTTGTGGACTGAAGCTTTCTTT. Protein product: CASSQDGPGQGALWTEAFF.

This sequence joins TRBV11-2 and TRBJ2-3, with no clear D. The CDR3 covers 16 residues. V lost 1 base and J 2 bases, leaving 13 bases between the germline ends. Germline loops: CDR1 SGHAT, CDR2 FQNNGV. This CDR3 is CASSLVGKRSTDTQYF. For the CDR3, the DNA is TGTGCCAGCAGCTTAGTGGGCAAGCGATCCACAGATACGCAGTATTTT.

In its sample, this clone was seen once. The rearrangement links TRBV7-9 to TRBJ2-3; a possible D gene is TRBD2 (6 bases). The germline V gene encodes CDR1 SEHNR and CDR2 FQNEAQ (reference sequence). CDR3 size: 14 residues. Trimming shortened V by 6 bases and J by 1 base, and 11 bases separated the two germline ends. CDR3 in DNA: TGTGCCAGCAGTTTTAGCGGCGGCACAGATACGCAGTATTTT. As protein: CASSFSGGTDTQYF.

In its sample, this clone was seen once. The CDR3 region is CASSLTPESQPQHF. In DNA, the CDR3 is TGCGCCAGCAGCTTAACCCCAGAGTCACAGCCCCAGCATTTT. The rearrangement uses TRBV5-1 and TRBJ1-5; unclear D gene. Germline assignment: CDR1 SGHRS and CDR2 YFSETQ. The CDR3 consists of 14 residues. Between the trimmed V and J ends, which lost 2 bases and 7 bases, there was a span of 13 bases.

The chain carries TRBV3-1 (or the pseudogene TRBV3-2) and TRBJ1-3; the D gene is possibly TRBD1 (5 bases). The ends were cut back, 0 bases at V and 2 bases at J, with 8 bases in the middle. Looked up from germline, CDR1 is LGHDT and CDR2 is YNNKEL (reference sequence). The CDR3 contains 15 residues. The CDR3 DNA follows: TGTGCCAGCAGCCAAGAAGGGACCCCTGGAAACACCATATATTTT. It codes for CASSQEGTPGNTIYF.

The CDR3 loop reads CASSQGSAAGNQQNIQYF. The CDR3 DNA is TGCGCCAGCAGCCAAGGGTCAGCGGCAGGGAACCAACAGAACATTCAGTACTTC. The rearrangement links TRBV4-1 to TRBJ2-4; D might be TRBD1 or TRBD2, each matching 5 bases. Germline lookup yields CDR1 MGHRA and CDR2 YSYEKL. V was cut by 1 base and J by 7 bases, with 23 bases left in between. This CDR3 is 18 amino acids long.

This clone was counted between two and nine times. Here the CDR3 reads CASSSGAWDEAFF. CDR3 DNA sequence: TGTGCCAGCAGCTCCGGGGCCTGGGATGAAGCTTTCTTT. This chain uses TRBV7-9 with TRBJ1-1, with TRBD1 as a possible D gene (5 bases). The CDR3 consists of 13 residues. The V gene's germline CDR1 is SEHNR and CDR2 FQNEAQ (reference sequence). The V end lost 4 bases, the J end lost 7 bases, and 13 bases lay between the germline ends.

Written as DNA, the CDR3 is TGTGCCAGCAGTGAAGCAAGGGGAAGAAACTATGGCTACACCTTC. Residues: CASSEARGRNYGYTF. The chain joins TRBV6-1 to TRBJ1-2, with D perhaps matching TRBD1 (5 bases). The germline V and J ends were trimmed by 0 bases and 2 bases, with 10 bases remaining between them. The CDR3 totals 15 residues. CDR1 MNHNS and CDR2 SASEGT come from the germline V gene.

The chain uses TRBV13 and TRBJ2-7, with 14 bases aligning to TRBD2. The J segment lost 0 bases and the V segment lost 5 bases, leaving 6 bases of the junction unmatched. This CDR3 contains 17 residues. Germline V CDR1 and CDR2: PRHDT, FYEKMQ (reference sequence). The CDR3 DNA follows: TGTGCCAGCAGCCCTGACGGGACTAGCGGGAGCTCCTACGAGCAGTACTTC. This encodes CASSPDGTSGSSYEQYF.

The chain joins TRBV11-2 to TRBJ1-6; a possible D gene is TRBD1 (5 bases). From germline, CDR1 is SGHAT and CDR2 FQNNGV. V lost 3 bases to trimming and J lost 9 bases, with 21 bases between them. The CDR3 spans 17 residues. CDR3 in DNA: TGTGCCAGCAGCTTTCTTCTGCTGGGACGGAGCGTTTCACCCCTCCACTTT. Translating it yields CASSFLLLGRSVSPLHF.

The gene calls are TRBV28 and TRBJ2-7, with 11 bases identical to TRBD2. The V and J ends lost 8 bases and 3 bases, in that order; junction bases with no gene match: 3. Germline loops: CDR1 MDHEN, CDR2 SYDVKM. CDR3 length: 13 residues. CDR3 region: CASGTSGNYEQYF. The DNA of the CDR3 is TGTGCCAGCGGGACTAGCGGAAACTACGAGCAGTACTTC.

The chain recombines TRBV4-3 with TRBJ2-1, with D hard to call. V dropped 8 bases and J dropped 0 bases, with 11 bases sitting between them. Germline CDR1 and CDR2: LGHNA and YSLEER. The CDR3 covers 14 residues. The CDR3 coding sequence is TGCGCCAGCTCGCAACAGTTCTCCTACAATGAGCAGTTCTTC. Encoded protein: CASSQQFSYNEQFF.

CDR3: CASSDSGGTDTQYF. In DNA, the CDR3 is TGTGCCAGCAGTGACTCAGGCGGTACAGATACGCAGTATTTT. The J gene is TRBJ2-3, the V gene TRBV6-4; D uncertain. The CDR3 has 14 residues. V gave up 0 bases and J gave up 3 bases, with 7 bases separating them. The germline gives CDR1 MRHNA, CDR2 SNTAGT.

This clone has a single count. V is TRBV7-2 and J is TRBJ2-6; D is unresolved. The V and J ends lost 2 bases and 2 bases respectively, with 4 bases between them. The CDR3 is 14 residues long. Germline CDR1 is SGHTA and CDR2 is FQGNSA. The CDR3 loop is CASSLSPGANVLTF. CDR3 DNA sequence: TGTGCCAGCAGCTTAAGTCCTGGGGCCAACGTCCTGACTTTC.

As for this clone: At the DNA level, this CDR3 is encoded by other sequences in the same sample as well. The J gene is TRBJ2-2, the V gene TRBV29-1, with a possible D match to TRBD2 (5 bases). The CDR3 length is 12 residues. Looked up from germline, CDR1 is SQVTM and CDR2 is ANQGSEA. V lost 6 bases, J lost 6 bases, and 11 bases lay in between. CDR3 bases: TGCAGCGTCCCCACCGGGGCCGGGGAGCTGTTTTTT. Translated: CSVPTGAGELFF.

The chain is built from TRBV5-1 and TRBJ2-7; TRBD1 is a possible D gene (7 bases). V was clipped by 7 bases and J by 3 bases, with 17 bases between them. The CDR3 spans 14 residues. Germline CDR1 and CDR2: SGHRS and YFSETQ. CDR3 DNA: TGCGCCAGCTGGACAGGCCTTAGCGGCTACGAGCAGTACTTC. This encodes CASWTGLSGYEQYF.

This clone turned up a few times. The gene calls are TRBV6-1 and TRBJ2-6; the match to TRBD1 covers 7 bases. The junction had 9 bases not matched to a gene; V was cut back by 2 bases and J by 2 bases. Germline V gene data show CDR1 as MNHNS and CDR2 as SASEGT. The CDR3 has 18 residues. The CDR3 sequence: CASSESVYRGTGANVLTF. For the CDR3, the DNA is TGTGCCAGCAGTGAATCCGTTTACAGGGGTACTGGGGCCAACGTCCTGACTTTC.

CDR3 DNA sequence: TGTGCCAGCAGTTTCCGGCTAGCGGGAGGGCCGTACGAGCAGTACTTC. Translating it yields CASSFRLAGGPYEQYF. The chain uses TRBV28 and TRBJ2-7; TRBD2 aligns across 12 bases. Per germline, CDR1 MDHEN and CDR2 SYDVKM. After removal of 3 bases from V and 4 bases from J, the junction contained 7 bases not matched to a gene. The CDR3 runs 16 residues.

The V call is TRBV5-1, the J call TRBJ2-1; a possible D gene is TRBD1 (6 bases). The CDR3 consists of 15 residues. Germline V gives CDR1 SGHRS, CDR2 YFSETQ. V lost 4 bases to trimming and J lost 0 bases, with 11 bases between them. CDR3 region: CASSKQGGSYNEQFF. The CDR3 DNA sequence: TGCGCCAGCAGCAAGCAAGGGGGCTCCTACAATGAGCAGTTCTTC. Using reference TRBV5-1 and TRBJ2-1 for the parts outside the CDR3, the full variable domain is KAGVTQTPRYLIKTRGQQVTLSCSPISGHRSVSWYQQTPGQGLQFLFEYFSETQRNKGNFPGRFSGRQFSNSRSEMNVSTLELGDSALYLCASSKQGGSYNEQFFGPGTRLTVL.

The CDR3 DNA is TGTGCCAGCAGCTTAGCCCACGGGAAGCAGTACGAGCAGTACTTC. Translation gives CASSLAHGKQYEQYF. The rearrangement links TRBV11-2 to TRBJ2-7; weak D call: TRBD2 (5 bases). The CDR3 is 15 residues long. Trimming took off 1 base at V and 4 bases at J, with 14 bases between the two ends. Looked up from germline, CDR1 is SGHAT and CDR2 is FQNNGV.

The rearrangement joins TRBV19 to TRBJ2-2, with 11 bases matching TRBD2. Germline V gene sequence: CDR1 LNHDA, CDR2 SQIVND (reference sequence). Germline trimming cut 4 bases from V and 3 bases from J; bases unmatched to any gene: 4. This CDR3 contains 16 residues. The CDR3 loop reads CASSRLAGGYTGELFF. In nucleotides, the CDR3 is TGTGCCAGTAGTAGGTTAGCGGGAGGGTACACCGGGGAGCTGTTTTTT.

This chain joins TRBV27 and TRBJ2-1; the D is unclear. This CDR3 is built from 12 residues. Germline loops: CDR1 MNHEY, CDR2 SMNVEV (reference sequence). Trimming stripped 3 bases from V and 7 bases from J, with 7 bases between. CDR3 sequence: CASSLMGNEQFF. Written as DNA, the CDR3 is TGTGCCAGCAGTTTGATGGGAAATGAGCAGTTCTTC.

The CDR3 protein is CSVTGGVGQPQHF. The CDR3 DNA reads as TGCAGCGTCACAGGCGGGGTTGGTCAGCCCCAGCATTTT. The V and J genes are TRBV29-1 and TRBJ1-5, with D possibly TRBD1 on 5 matching bases. Germline V gene data show CDR1 as SQVTM and CDR2 as ANQGSEA. Trimming cost V 6 bases and J 6 bases, with 15 bases left between them. The CDR3 contains 13 residues.

The chain recombines TRBV5-1 with TRBJ1-1; D possibly corresponds to TRBD1 (6 bases). This CDR3 is 15 amino acids long. Germline CDR1 is SGHRS and CDR2 is YFSETQ. V was pared by 0 bases and J by 3 bases, with 12 bases between. The DNA of the CDR3 is TGCGCCAGCAGCTTGGCCGACAGGCCCCACACTGAAGCTTTCTTT. This sequence encodes CASSLADRPHTEAFF.

The rearrangement links TRBV10-3 to TRBJ2-1; D tentatively reads TRBD1 or TRBD2 (5 bases each). The CDR3 loop spans 18 amino acids. Germline lookup yields CDR1 ENHRY and CDR2 SYGVKD. Trimming took 5 bases from V and 0 from J, leaving 20 bases between them. CDR3 residues: CAISRTRGEDVSYNEQFF. CDR3 DNA sequence: TGTGCCATCAGTAGGACACGGGGCGAAGACGTCTCCTACAATGAGCAGTTCTTC.

The sample holds one count of this clone. The V gene is TRBV6-6, the J gene TRBJ2-3; D is possibly TRBD1 or TRBD2 (5 bases each). Germline CDR1 MNHNY, CDR2 SVGAGI (reference sequence). This CDR3 comprises 14 residues. The V end lost 6 bases, the J end lost 1 base, and 11 bases lay between the germline ends. In DNA form, the CDR3 reads TGTGCCAGCAGCTGGGACCTTGGCACAGATACGCAGTATTTT. Translated, it gives CASSWDLGTDTQYF.

J is TRBJ1-5 and V is TRBV28; 9 bases align to TRBD1. The ends lost 6 bases at V and 4 bases at J; junction bases unmatched: 7. The germline gives CDR1 MDHEN, CDR2 SYDVKM. The CDR3 contains 15 residues. The CDR3 sequence is CASREQGAVNQPQHF. As DNA, the CDR3 is TGTGCCAGCAGGGAACAGGGGGCAGTTAATCAGCCCCAGCATTTT.